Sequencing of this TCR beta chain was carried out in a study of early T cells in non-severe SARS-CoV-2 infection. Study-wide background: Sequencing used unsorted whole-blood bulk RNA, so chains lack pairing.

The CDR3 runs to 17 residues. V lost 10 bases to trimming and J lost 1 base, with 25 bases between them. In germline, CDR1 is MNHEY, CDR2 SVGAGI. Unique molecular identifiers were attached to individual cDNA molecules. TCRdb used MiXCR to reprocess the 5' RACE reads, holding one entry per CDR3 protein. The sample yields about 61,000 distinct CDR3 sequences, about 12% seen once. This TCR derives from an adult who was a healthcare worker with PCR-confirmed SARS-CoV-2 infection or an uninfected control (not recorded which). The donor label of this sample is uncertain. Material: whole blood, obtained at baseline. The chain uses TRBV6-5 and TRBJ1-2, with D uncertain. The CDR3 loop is CATQRFLGRINNYGYTF. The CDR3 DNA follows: TGTGCCACGCAGAGGTTCCTGGGCAGAATTAATAACTATGGCTACACCTTC.